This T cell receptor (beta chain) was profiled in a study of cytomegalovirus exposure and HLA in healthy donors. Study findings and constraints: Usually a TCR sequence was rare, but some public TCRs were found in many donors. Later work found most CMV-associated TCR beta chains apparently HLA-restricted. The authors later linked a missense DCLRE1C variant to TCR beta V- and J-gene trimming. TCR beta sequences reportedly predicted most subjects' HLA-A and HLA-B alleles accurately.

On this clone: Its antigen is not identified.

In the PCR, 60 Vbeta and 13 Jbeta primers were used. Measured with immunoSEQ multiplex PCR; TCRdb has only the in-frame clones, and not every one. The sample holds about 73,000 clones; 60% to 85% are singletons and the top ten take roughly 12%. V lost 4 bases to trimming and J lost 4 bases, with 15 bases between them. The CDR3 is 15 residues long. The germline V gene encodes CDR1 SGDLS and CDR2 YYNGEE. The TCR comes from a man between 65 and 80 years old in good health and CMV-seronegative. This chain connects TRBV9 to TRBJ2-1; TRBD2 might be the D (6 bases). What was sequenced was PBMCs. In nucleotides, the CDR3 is TGTGCCAGCAGCACCGACCTGGGACTTTACAATGAGCAGTTCTTC. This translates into CASSTDLGLYNEQFF.